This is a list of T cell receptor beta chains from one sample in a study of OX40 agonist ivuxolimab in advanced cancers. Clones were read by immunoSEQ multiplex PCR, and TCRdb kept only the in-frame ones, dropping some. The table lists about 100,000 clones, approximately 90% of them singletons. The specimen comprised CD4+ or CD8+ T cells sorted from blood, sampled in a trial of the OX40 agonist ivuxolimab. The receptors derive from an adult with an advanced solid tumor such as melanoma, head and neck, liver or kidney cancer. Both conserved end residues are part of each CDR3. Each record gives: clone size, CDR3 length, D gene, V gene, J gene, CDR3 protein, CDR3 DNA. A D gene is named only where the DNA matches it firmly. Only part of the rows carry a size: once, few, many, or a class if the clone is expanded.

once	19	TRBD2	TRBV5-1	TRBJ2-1	CASSLAGTSGWVSYNEQFF	TGCGCCAGCAGCTTGGCGGGGACTAGCGGGTGGGTCTCCTACAATGAGCAGTTCTTC
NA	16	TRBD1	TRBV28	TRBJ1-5	CASTPSGQFYNQPQHF	TGTGCCAGCACCCCCTCGGGACAGTTCTACAATCAGCCCCAGCATTTT
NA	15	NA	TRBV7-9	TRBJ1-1	CASSLAGGDNTEAFF	TGTGCCAGCAGCCTTGCCGGAGGGGATAACACTGAAGCTTTCTTT
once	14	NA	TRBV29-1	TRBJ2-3	CSVDSGAQRNTQYF	TGCAGCGTTGATTCGGGTGCCCAACGGAATACGCAGTATTTT
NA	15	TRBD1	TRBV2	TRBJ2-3	CAGTTGAAFTDTQYF	TGTGCCGGGACGACAGGGGCCGCCTTCACAGATACGCAGTATTTT
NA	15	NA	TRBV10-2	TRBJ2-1	CASSEPPAAYNEQFF	TGCGCCAGCAGTGAGCCACCGGCGGCCTACAATGAGCAGTTCTTC
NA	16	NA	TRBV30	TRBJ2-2	CAWSHSGPTYTGELFF	TGTGCCTGGAGCCATTCGGGACCGACCTACACCGGGGAGCTGTTTTTT
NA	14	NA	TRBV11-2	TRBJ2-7	CASSLGTGLREQYF	TGTGCCAGCAGCTTAGGAACAGGGTTGCGCGAGCAGTACTTC
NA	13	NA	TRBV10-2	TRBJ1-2	CASSEHINYGYTF	TGCGCCAGCAGTGAACACATCAACTATGGCTACACCTTC
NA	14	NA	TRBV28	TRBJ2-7	CASSPPGGTYEQYF	TGTGCCAGCAGTCCACCCGGAGGAACTTACGAGCAGTACTTC
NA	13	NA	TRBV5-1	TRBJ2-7	CASSLGAQGEQYF	TGCGCCAGCAGCTTGGGGGCCCAGGGGGAGCAGTACTTC
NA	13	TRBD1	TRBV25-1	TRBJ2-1	CASSRQGLDEQFF	TGTGCCAGCAGCCGACAGGGGTTGGATGAGCAGTTCTTC
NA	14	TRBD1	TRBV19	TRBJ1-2	CASSVPDRVNGYTF	TGTGCCAGTAGTGTTCCCGACAGGGTAAATGGCTACACCTTC
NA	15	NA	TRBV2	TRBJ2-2	CASSEEGLNTGELFF	TGTGCCAGCAGTGAGGAGGGGCTGAACACCGGGGAGCTGTTTTTT
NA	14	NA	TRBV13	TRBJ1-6	CASSLEGGKTPLHF	TGTGCCAGCAGCTTAGAGGGGGGGAAGACACCCCTCCACTTT
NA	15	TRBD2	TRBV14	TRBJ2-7	CASSQERLAGYEQYF	TGTGCCAGCAGCCAAGAGAGACTAGCGGGCTACGAGCAGTACTTC
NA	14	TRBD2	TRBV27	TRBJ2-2	CASSRLAGTGELFF	TGTGCCAGCAGTCGGCTAGCGGGGACCGGGGAGCTGTTTTTT
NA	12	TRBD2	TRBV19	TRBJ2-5	CASSRRGETQYF	TGTGCCAGTAGTAGGCGGGGGGAGACCCAGTACTTC
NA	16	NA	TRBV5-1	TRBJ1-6	CASSLAGSSYNSPLHF	TGCGCCAGCAGCTTGGCCGGGAGCTCCTATAATTCACCCCTCCACTTT
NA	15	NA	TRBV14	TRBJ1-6	CASSQDPFLNSPLHF	TGTGCCAGCAGCCAAGATCCCTTTCTTAATTCACCCCTCCACTTT
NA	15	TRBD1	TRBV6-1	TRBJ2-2	CASRRTGISTGELFF	TGTGCCAGCAGGCGGACAGGGATAAGCACCGGGGAGCTGTTTTTT
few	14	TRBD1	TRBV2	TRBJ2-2	CASSENRGSGELFF	TGTGCCAGCAGTGAGAACAGGGGGAGCGGGGAGCTGTTTTTT